The subject of this entry is one T cell receptor (beta chain). This entry is derived from a study of OX40 agonist ivuxolimab in advanced cancers. Study background: Among those enrolled, mean age was approximately 60 years (range about 23 to 85) and 75% to 85% were male.

The assay was immunoSEQ multiplex PCR, and TCRdb's table has in-frame clones only and misses some. The data show 15,000 to 20,000 clones, roughly 90% seen once. Between the trimmed V and J ends, which lost 7 bases and 6 bases, there was a span of 7 bases. The germline gives CDR1 SGHAT, CDR2 FQNNGV. The CDR3 covers 11 residues. This specimen was CD4+ or CD8+ T cells sorted from blood, taken in a trial of the OX40 agonist ivuxolimab. The receptor's source is an adult with an advanced solid tumor such as melanoma, head and neck, liver or kidney cancer. V gene TRBV11-2 combines with J gene TRBJ2-1; D may be TRBD2 (5 bases). In DNA form, the CDR3 reads TGTGCCAGCACCGGACTCAATGAGCAGTTCTTC. Residues: CASTGLNEQFF.